A single sample is the source of the 22 T cell receptor beta chains below, sequenced in a study of blood T cells in healthy people across ages. It was with a sample-barcoded 5' primer and a J-beta primer mix that a second PCR of about 7 to 12 cycles was run. TCRdb ran MiXCR on the 5' RACE reads and lists one entry per CDR3 protein. The sample lists fewer than 2,000,000 distinct CDR3 sequences, roughly 32% occurring once. The sample comprised blood. These receptors originate from a woman aged 25 to 39 in good health.

V and J are TRBV20-1 and TRBJ2-7; D possibly corresponds to TRBD1 (6 bases). CDR3 length: 14 amino acids. The germline gives CDR1 DFQATT, CDR2 SNEGSKA (reference sequence). Trimming took 0 bases from V and 10 from J, leaving 19 bases between them. The DNA for the CDR3 is TGCAGTGCTAGAGACCCTTGGGACACGCCGGCCCAGTACTTC. It yields the protein CSARDPWDTPAQYF.

This rearrangement joins TRBV27 to TRBJ2-7; 7 bases are a match to TRBD1. CDR3 length: 16 amino acids. Trimming took 4 bases from V and 3 from J; bases not matched to a gene: 12. The germline CDR1 and CDR2 sequences are MNHEY and SMNVEV (reference sequence). CDR3 loop: CASSSVDRVQNYEQYF. CDR3 DNA sequence: TGTGCCAGCAGTTCCGTAGACAGGGTCCAAAACTACGAGCAGTACTTC.

V is TRBV29-1 and J is TRBJ2-1; 7 nucleotides line up with TRBD1. Germline assignment: CDR1 SQVTM and CDR2 ANQGSEA. Trimming at V came to 5 bases and at J to 2 bases, leaving 6 bases not matched to a gene. The CDR3 spans 14 residues. The CDR3 coding sequence is TGCAGCGTTAAAACCGGGACAGCCTACAATGAGCAGTTCTTC. The encoded protein is CSVKTGTAYNEQFF.

The chain is built from TRBV2 and TRBJ2-1, with 12 bases that match TRBD1. V was pared by 6 bases and J by 4 bases, with 4 bases of the junction left unmatched. There are 15 residues in the CDR3. Germline V gene data show CDR1 as SNHLY and CDR2 as FYNNEI. In DNA, the CDR3 is TGTGCCAGCAGGCAGGGACAGGGGGCGTACAATGAGCAGTTCTTC. Amino acid sequence: CASRQGQGAYNEQFF. Looking up the rest from reference TRBV2 and TRBJ2-1 gives the full variable domain: EPEVTQTPSHQVTQMGQEVILRCVPISNHLYFYWYRQILGQKVEFLVSFYNNEISEKSEIFDDQFSVERPDGSNFTLKIRSTKLEDSAMYFCASRQGQGAYNEQFFGPGTRLTVL.

This rearrangement joins TRBV4-1 to TRBJ1-1, with D maybe TRBD1 (6 bases). V was cut by 4 bases and J by 4 bases, with 22 bases left in between. In germline, CDR1 is MGHRA, CDR2 YSYEKL. The CDR3 has 17 residues. CDR3 coding DNA: TGCGCCAGCAGCCCGGGGCGGGGGCAGAGAGAAATCACTGAAGCTTTCTTT. It translates to CASSPGRGQREITEAFF.

This clonotype has just a few counts. The chain joins TRBV14 to TRBJ2-7, with D perhaps matching TRBD2 (5 bases). The CDR3 is 14 amino acids. The germline gives CDR1 SGHDN, CDR2 FVKESK. V was trimmed by 4 bases and J by 5 bases, leaving 15 bases between them. The CDR3 nucleotides are TGTGCCAGCAGCCGTCTAGCCCTTTACCACGAGCAGTACTTC. Amino acid sequence: CASSRLALYHEQYF.

This chain links TRBV7-2 with TRBJ2-3; D is unclear. Between the trimmed V and J ends, which lost 5 bases and 0 bases, there was a span of 9 bases. CDR1 and CDR2 from the germline V gene are SGHTA and FQGNSA. The CDR3 runs 14 residues. CDR3 sequence: CASSDVKSTDTQYF. The CDR3 coding sequence is TGTGCCAGCAGCGACGTAAAGAGCACAGATACGCAGTATTTT.

The genes are TRBV5-8 and TRBJ2-7, with TRBD1 matching over 7 bases. The CDR3 has 14 amino acids. Germline CDR1 and CDR2: SGHTS and YDEGEE. V lost 4 bases to trimming and J lost 3 bases; unmatched junction nucleotides: 7. Here the CDR3 DNA reads TGTGCCAGCAGCGCCGGACAGGTGGGCTACGAGCAGTACTTC. Its protein is CASSAGQVGYEQYF. The full variable domain, in which reference TRBV5-8 and TRBJ2-7 provide the parts outside the CDR3, is EAGVTQSPTHLIKTRGQQATLRCSPISGHTSVYWYQQALGLGLQFLLWYDEGEERNRGNFPPRFSGRQFPNYSSELNVNALELEDSALYLCASSAGQVGYEQYFGPGTRLTVT.

The chain links TRBV20-1 to TRBJ1-1, with D possibly TRBD1 on 5 matching bases. Germline CDR1 reads DFQATT; CDR2 reads SNEGSKA (reference sequence). This CDR3 comprises 14 residues. Trimming pared 1 base from V and 4 bases from J, leaving 13 bases between. The CDR3 here is CSARGGMGVTEAFF. CDR3 bases: TGCAGTGCTAGAGGGGGAATGGGGGTCACTGAAGCTTTCTTT.

The chain employs TRBV12-3 or TRBV12-4 and TRBJ1-4, with TRBD1 matching 9 bases. J lost 8 bases, V lost 6 bases, and 7 bases had no gene match. The CDR3 has 14 amino acids. For the CDR3, the DNA is TGTGCCAGCAGCGGGACAGGGTCGCGAGAAAAACTGTTTTTT. It is translated as CASSGTGSREKLFF.

In the case of this clonotype: A clone one base away is much larger, so this may be a read error. J is TRBJ2-5 and V is TRBV9, with 11 bases lining up with TRBD2. The V and J ends lost 2 bases and 11 bases, in that order; junction bases with no gene match: 11. The germline gives CDR1 SGDLS, CDR2 YYNGEE. The CDR3 is 15 residues long. The CDR3 here is CASSVSSGGLNEQYF. CDR3 sequence (DNA): TGTGCCAGCAGCGTTTCTAGCGGGGGGTTGAATGAGCAGTACTTC.

The rearrangement joins TRBV27 to TRBJ1-1, with D unresolved. The CDR3 runs to 14 residues. The V gene lost 6 bases and the J gene lost 1 base, with 12 bases spanning the gap. Germline V gives CDR1 MNHEY, CDR2 SMNVEV (reference sequence). In nucleotides, the CDR3 is TGTGCCAGCAGAAGTGTTCGGGGGAACACTGAAGCTTTCTTT. Translating gives CASRSVRGNTEAFF.

The table lists this clonotype with many counts. The chain is built from TRBV29-1 and TRBJ2-3, with 12 bases aligning to TRBD2. The CDR3 is 14 residues long. Looked up from germline, CDR1 is SQVTM and CDR2 is ANQGSEA. With 6 bases clipped from V and 2 bases from J, the junction kept 3 bases outside the gene matches. CDR3 region: CSVGTSGPTDTQYF. The CDR3 nucleotides read TGCAGCGTCGGGACTAGCGGGCCCACAGATACGCAGTATTTT.

This clonotype has a handful of counts. The chain uses TRBV28 and TRBJ2-5; unclear D gene. CDR3 length equals 17 residues. The germline V gene has CDR1 MDHEN and CDR2 SYDVKM. The V end was cut by 1 base, the J end by 0 bases, with 15 bases between. In DNA form, the CDR3 reads TGTGCCAGCAGTTTATCGGGTTTCGGGCAGGACCAAGAGACCCAGTACTTC. Translation gives CASSLSGFGQDQETQYF.

This chain connects TRBV7-2 to TRBJ2-5, with TRBD2 matching over 9 bases. Germline-derived CDR1 and CDR2 are SGHTA and FQGNSA. This CDR3 comprises 14 residues. The V gene end was trimmed by 8 bases and the J gene end by 4 bases; junction bases not matched to a gene: 8. Here the CDR3 reads CASRRTSDVETQYF. The CDR3 nucleotides read TGTGCCAGCCGAAGGACTAGCGACGTAGAGACCCAGTACTTC.

The V gene is TRBV6-1, the J gene TRBJ2-5, with D unclear. This CDR3 has 12 amino acids. The V gene lost 1 base and the J gene lost 4 bases, with 4 bases spanning the gap. CDR1 is MNHNS, CDR2 SASEGT, per germline. DNA of the CDR3: TGTGCCAGCAGTGAAGTTGCAGAGACCCAGTACTTC. It encodes CASSEVAETQYF.

With respect to this clonotype: A much more abundant neighbour one base away suggests this may be a read error. This rearrangement joins TRBV6-6 to TRBJ2-5, with TRBD2 matching over 8 bases. The tail of the sequence fits TRBJ2-7 better, so the J call may be wrong. The CDR3 spans 14 residues. Germline CDR1 MNHNY, CDR2 SVGAGI (reference sequence). CDR3 protein: CAGSKTGGDYEQYF. Here the CDR3 DNA reads TGTGCCGGCAGTAAAACGGGGGGGGATTACGAGCAGTACTTC.

The chain recombines TRBV4-1 with TRBJ2-2, with D perhaps being TRBD1 or TRBD2 (5 bases each). The CDR3 contains 16 residues. Trimming cost V 4 bases and J 8 bases, with 20 bases left between them. Germline CDR1 and CDR2: MGHRA and YSYEKL. The CDR3 spells CASSPSGARFAGELFF. As DNA, the CDR3 is TGCGCCAGCAGCCCCTCCGGGGCCCGCTTTGCGGGGGAGCTGTTTTTT.

The chain couples TRBV6-9 to TRBJ2-2; D gene unclear. From germline, CDR1 is MNHGY and CDR2 SVAAGI. The V gene lost 0 bases and the J gene lost 0 bases, with 14 bases spanning the gap. The CDR3 consists of 18 residues. DNA for the CDR3: TGTGCCAGCAGTTATTCTTTTTTAAAGGCCGCGAACACCGGGGAGCTGTTTTTT. Amino acids: CASSYSFLKAANTGELFF.

The rearrangement uses TRBV27 and TRBJ2-7; D not resolved. The CDR3 extends over 16 amino acids. Deletions cut 0 bases from V and 2 bases from J, with 14 bases between. Germline CDR1 MNHEY, CDR2 SMNVEV (reference sequence). The CDR3 nucleotides read TGTGCCAGCAGTTTATCGTGGACCTCCACGGCCTACGAGCAGTACTTC. This translates into CASSLSWTSTAYEQYF.

The gene calls are TRBV5-4 and TRBJ1-6, with D perhaps TRBD1 (6 bases). This CDR3 is 14 amino acids long. Germline V CDR1 and CDR2: SGHNT, YYREEE (reference sequence). V lost 2 bases to trimming and J lost 5 bases, with 8 bases between them. CDR3 sequence: CASSFAGDNSPLHF. CDR3 DNA sequence: TGTGCCAGCAGCTTCGCAGGGGATAATTCACCCCTCCACTTT.

This chain connects TRBV20-1 to TRBJ1-2, with D possibly being TRBD1 (5 bases). The CDR3 is made up of 14 amino acids. Trimming stripped 3 bases from V and 1 base from J, with 12 bases between. CDR1 DFQATT and CDR2 SNEGSKA come from the germline V gene (reference sequence). CDR3 residues: CSASRRGLNYGYTF. Written as DNA, the CDR3 is TGCAGTGCTAGTCGAAGGGGCCTTAACTATGGCTACACCTTC.